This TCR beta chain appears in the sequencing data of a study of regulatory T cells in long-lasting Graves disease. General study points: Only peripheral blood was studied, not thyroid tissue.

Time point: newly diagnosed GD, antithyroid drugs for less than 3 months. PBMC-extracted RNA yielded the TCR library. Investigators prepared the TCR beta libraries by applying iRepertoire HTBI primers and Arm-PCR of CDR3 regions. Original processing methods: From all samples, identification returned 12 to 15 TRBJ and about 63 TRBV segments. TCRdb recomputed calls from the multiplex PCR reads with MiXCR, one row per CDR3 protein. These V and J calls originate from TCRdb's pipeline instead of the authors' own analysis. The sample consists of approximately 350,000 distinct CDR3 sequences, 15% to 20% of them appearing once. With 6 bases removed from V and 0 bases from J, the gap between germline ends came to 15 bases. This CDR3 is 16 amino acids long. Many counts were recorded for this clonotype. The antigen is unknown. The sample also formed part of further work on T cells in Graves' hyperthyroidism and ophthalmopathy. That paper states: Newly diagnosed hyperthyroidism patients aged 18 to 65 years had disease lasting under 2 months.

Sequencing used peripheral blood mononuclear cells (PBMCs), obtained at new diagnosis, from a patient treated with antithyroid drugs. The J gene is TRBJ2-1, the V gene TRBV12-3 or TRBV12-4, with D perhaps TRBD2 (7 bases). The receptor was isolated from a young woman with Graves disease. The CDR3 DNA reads TGTGCCAGCAGACCGCTAGCGGACAGCTCCTACAATGAGCAGTTCTTC. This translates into CASRPLADSSYNEQFF.